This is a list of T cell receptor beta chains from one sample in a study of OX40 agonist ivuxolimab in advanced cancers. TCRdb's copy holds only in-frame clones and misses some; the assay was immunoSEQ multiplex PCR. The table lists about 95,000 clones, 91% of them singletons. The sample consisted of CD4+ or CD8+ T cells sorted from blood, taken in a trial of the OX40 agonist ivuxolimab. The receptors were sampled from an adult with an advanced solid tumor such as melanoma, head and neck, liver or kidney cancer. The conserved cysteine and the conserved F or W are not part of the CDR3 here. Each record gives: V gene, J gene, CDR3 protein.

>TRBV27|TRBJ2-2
ASSLRPAGELF
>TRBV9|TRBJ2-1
ASSLGGDNEQF
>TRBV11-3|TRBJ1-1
ASSSSGTLRTEAF
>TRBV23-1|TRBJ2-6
ASSQPDRGQNGANVLT
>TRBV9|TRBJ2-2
ASSVAGGTGHTGELF
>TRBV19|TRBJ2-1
ASSITSGSDNEQF
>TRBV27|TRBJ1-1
ASSLRTRGQNTEAF
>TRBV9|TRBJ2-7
ASSQAGGEQY
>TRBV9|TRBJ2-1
ASSDSGVSYNEQF
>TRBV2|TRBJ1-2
ASSPGLTGKSGHGYT
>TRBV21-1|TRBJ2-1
ASNTGDEQF
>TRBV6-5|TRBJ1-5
ASGERGWGPQH
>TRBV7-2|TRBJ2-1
ASSLGGYSYNEQF
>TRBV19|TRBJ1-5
ASSIWAGGNQPQH
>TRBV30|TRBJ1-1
AWSQAPRVGTEAF
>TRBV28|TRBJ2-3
ASSGPQGRTDTQY
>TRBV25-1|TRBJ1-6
ASGHSSPLH
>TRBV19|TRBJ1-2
ASSIEGDYGYT
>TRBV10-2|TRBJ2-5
ASSESKTGGAVRETQY
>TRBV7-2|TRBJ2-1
ASRLAGVSRNEQF
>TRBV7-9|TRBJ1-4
ASSLGGEKLF
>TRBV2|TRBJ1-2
ASARAGYT
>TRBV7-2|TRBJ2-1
ASSTGTSLYEQF
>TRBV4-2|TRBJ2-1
ASSPGTSGRYAHGEQF
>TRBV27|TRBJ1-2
ASSSDRRPNYGYT
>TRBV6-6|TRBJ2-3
ASSWSGDTQY